The next 23 T cell receptor beta chains were all read from a single sample in a study of T cell clonality in common variable immunodeficiency. Method: immunoSEQ multiplex PCR; TCRdb's copy keeps in-frame clones and lacks some. The sample is made up of tens of thousands of clones, none counted only once. The sequenced sample was peripheral blood mononuclear cells. The receptor set was obtained from a person aged 18-69 years in good health.

This clone was seen repeatedly, ten times or more. The read finishes 3 residues shy of the CDR3 end, and the germline J gene is used to complete it. The rearrangement joins TRBV5-6 to TRBJ2-2; D may be TRBD1 (5 bases). V lost 2 bases and J 2 bases, leaving 7 bases between the germline ends. This CDR3 has 14 residues. CDR1 is SGHDT, CDR2 YYEEEE, per germline. The CDR3 sequence is CASSFGANTGELFF. The CDR3 DNA, read in part, is TGTGCCAGCAGCTTTGGGGCTAACACCGGGGAG.

This clone was counted ten times or more. The read stops 3 residues short of the end of the CDR3; the missing end is completed from the germline J gene. The chain uses TRBV5-4 and TRBJ1-1; the match to TRBD1 covers 8 bases. The CDR3 consists of 15 residues. The J segment lost 0 bases and the V segment lost 4 bases, leaving 5 bases of the junction unmatched. Germline values: CDR1 SGHNT, CDR2 YYREEE (reference sequence). CDR3 residues: CASSGGQVLNTEAFF. The sequenced part of the CDR3 DNA is TGTGCCAGCAGCGGGGGACAGGTATTGAACACTGAA.

Remarks on this clone: The DNA ends 3 residues before the CDR3 does, and the rest of the CDR3 is filled in from the germline J gene. V is TRBV11-3 and J is TRBJ2-2; D may match TRBD1 or TRBD2 (5 bases each). This CDR3 contains 14 residues. CDR1 and CDR2 from the germline V gene are SGHNT and YENEEA. V was trimmed by 2 bases and J by 7 bases, leaving 11 bases between them. The sequenced CDR3 bases are TGTGCCAGCAGCTTACAGGGAGAGGACGGGGAG. Its translation: CASSLQGEDGE. The whole CDR3 protein is CASSLQGEDGELFF.

This clone was picked up many times. The CDR3 end lies 3 residues beyond the end of the read and is filled in from the germline J gene. The chain is built from TRBV20-1 and TRBJ2-1, with D possibly matching TRBD2 (6 bases). The V gene's germline CDR1 is DFQATT and CDR2 SNEGSKA (reference sequence). The CDR3 extends over 16 amino acids. V was pared by 0 bases and J by 7 bases, with 19 bases between. CDR3 DNA (partial): TGCAGTGCTAGAGAGTGGGGCAGAGAGGGAGGAAATGAG. Its translation: CSAREWGREGGNE. The entire CDR3 protein is CSAREWGREGGNEQFF.

This clone appeared many times. The missing CDR3 end, 3 residues past where the read stops, is filled in from the germline J gene. The chain employs TRBV7-8 and TRBJ2-1, with 8 bases lining up with TRBD2. Germline V gene data show CDR1 as SGHVS and CDR2 as FQNEAQ. The V and J ends lost 3 bases and 8 bases, in that order; junction bases with no gene match: 9. The CDR3 length is 15 residues. The sequenced CDR3 bases are TGTGCCAGCAGCTTGACCGGGACTAGGAGACATGAG. It encodes CASSLTGTRRHE. The CDR3 in its entirety is CASSLTGTRRHEQFF.

This clone showed up many times. The read falls 3 residues short of the CDR3 end, and the missing part is taken from the germline J gene. The chain uses TRBV6-1 and TRBJ2-7, with D perhaps matching TRBD1 (6 bases). Trimming cost V 3 bases and J 3 bases, with 9 bases left between them. Germline values: CDR1 MNHNS, CDR2 SASEGT. The CDR3 totals 13 residues. The CDR3 protein is CASSESRGYEQYF. Incomplete CDR3 DNA: TGTGCCAGCAGTGAGAGCAGGGGCTACGAG.

This clone was observed many times. From the germline J gene comes the end of the CDR3, since the read stops 3 residues before it. The chain joins TRBV29-1 to TRBJ2-1, with 12 bases matching TRBD2. CDR1 is SQVTM and CDR2 is ANQGSEA in the germline V gene. CDR3 length: 18 residues. V shed 5 bases, J shed 8 bases, and the junction held 19 bases outside the gene matches. The CDR3 DNA, read in part, is TGCAGCGTTCTAAGCCGCCCCCGGACTAGCGGGATCTTCGATGAG. This encodes CSVLSRPRTSGIFDE. The whole CDR3 protein is CSVLSRPRTSGIFDEQFF.

This clone was detected many times. The CDR3 extends 3 residues past the end of the read, so its final part is completed from the germline J gene. J is TRBJ1-4 and V is TRBV12-3 or TRBV12-4, with D tentatively TRBD1 (5 bases). With 10 bases removed from V and 5 bases from J, the gap between germline ends came to 11 bases. The CDR3 contains 12 residues. Partial CDR3 DNA: TGTGCCATCGGGGGGTCGAATGAAAAA. This encodes CAIGGSNEK. The entire CDR3 sequence reads CAIGGSNEKLFF.

In this sample, this clone turned up many times. The observed sequence ends 3 residues before the CDR3 terminus, with the missing tail filled in from the germline J gene. The chain joins TRBV23-1 to TRBJ1-6; D unresolved. TRBV23-1 is given ORF status, its function remaining uncertain. V lost 0 bases to trimming and J lost 2 bases, with 11 bases between them. The CDR3 extends over 17 amino acids. The CDR3 region is CASSQSPELPYNSPLHF. The CDR3 bases that were read are TGCGCCAGCAGTCAATCCCCCGAACTACCCTATAATTCACCC.

This clone was seen ten or more times. CDR3 loop: CASSVGGPITSTDTQYF. CDR3 DNA (partial): TGTGCCAGCAGCGTTGGGGGCCCTATCACTAGCACAGATACG. The V call is TRBV9, the J call TRBJ2-3, with D possibly TRBD1 on 6 matching bases. Coverage ceases 3 residues before the CDR3 finishes, and the germline J gene fills in the end. Germline V gives CDR1 SGDLS, CDR2 YYNGEE. The V end was cut by 2 bases, the J end by 0 bases, with 16 bases between. This CDR3 spans 17 amino acids.

This clone was seen many times. The read ends 3 residues shy of where the CDR3 ends; the end is completed using the germline J gene. V is TRBV13 and J is TRBJ2-1; TRBD1 matches at 7 bases. This CDR3 has 14 residues. Germline V gives CDR1 PRHDT, CDR2 FYEKMQ (reference sequence). Unmatched junction bases numbered 12, after V lost 10 bases and J lost 6 bases. The CDR3 bases that were read are TGTGCCACCCCCGACAGGGAAGGAACCAATGAG. This gives the protein CATPDREGTNE. The whole CDR3 is CATPDREGTNEQFF.

This clone has ten or more counts. The read ends 3 residues before the CDR3 terminus; that terminus is restored from the germline J gene. The chain recombines TRBV5-6 with TRBJ2-1; D may be TRBD2 (5 bases). The CDR3 is 13 residues long. Germline values: CDR1 SGHDT, CDR2 YYEEEE. Trimming left V 2 bases short and J 6 bases short, with 9 bases between. The chain's CDR3 is CASSFASSNEQFF. CDR3 DNA (partial): TGTGCCAGCAGCTTTGCTAGCTCCAATGAG. Using reference TRBV5-6 and TRBJ2-1 for the parts outside the CDR3, the full variable domain is DAGVTQSPTHLIKTRGQQVTLRCSPKSGHDTVSWYQQALGQGPQFIFQYYEEEERQRGNFPDRFSGHQFPNYSSELNVNALLLGDSALYLCASSFASSNEQFFGPGTRLTVL.

This clone has a count of ten or more. Read coverage stops 3 residues before the CDR3 terminus; the germline J gene supplies the remainder. The chain joins TRBV29-1 to TRBJ2-3; TRBD2 matches 10 bases. The CDR3 is 15 residues long. Germline CDR1 is SQVTM and CDR2 is ANQGSEA. The V gene end was trimmed by 5 bases and the J gene end by 4 bases; junction bases not matched to a gene: 9. CDR3 bases read: TGCAGCGTTATCATAGCGGGAGGCCCCGCAGATACG. Translation gives CSVIIAGGPADT. The CDR3 reads in full as CSVIIAGGPADTQYF.

This clone was detected many times. The CDR3 goes on 3 residues after the read ends, and that part is filled in from the germline J gene. The rearrangement links TRBV18 to TRBJ1-6; D unresolved. Germline V lookup: CDR1 KGHSH, CDR2 LQKENI. V shed 3 bases and J shed 10 bases, with 13 bases lying between them. The CDR3 sequence is 14 residues long. The CDR3 DNA, read in part, is TGTGCCAGCTCACCGGGCGTGAATGGATCACCC. Translating it yields CASSPGVNGSP. The whole CDR3 is CASSPGVNGSPLHF. Full variable domain (missing parts from reference TRBV18 and TRBJ1-6): NAGVMQNPRHLVRRRGQEARLRCSPMKGHSHVYWYRQLPEEGLKFMVYLQKENIIDESGMPKERFSAEFPKEGPSILRIQQVVRGDSAAYFCASSPGVNGSPLHFGNGTRLTVT.

This clone was picked up many times. The read finishes 3 residues shy of the CDR3 end, and the germline J gene is used to complete it. The J gene is TRBJ2-7, the V gene TRBV29-1; no definite D call. The CDR3 consists of 11 residues. CDR1 and CDR2 from the germline V gene are SQVTM and ANQGSEA. The V end was cut by 3 bases, the J end by 2 bases, with 5 bases between. CDR3 DNA, as far as it was read: TGCAGCGTTGACAGTACCTACGAG. It encodes CSVDSTYE. The whole CDR3 sequence is CSVDSTYEQYF.

At least ten counts were recorded for this clone. Read data end 3 residues before the CDR3 end; the end is taken from the germline J gene. The V and J genes are TRBV12-3 or TRBV12-4 and TRBJ2-7; the match to TRBD2 covers 12 bases. The CDR3 length is 13 residues. Trimming took 8 bases from V and 3 from J; bases not matched to a gene: 2. CDR3 sequence reads: CASQTSGSYEQYF. The sequenced CDR3 bases are TGTGCCAGCCAGACTAGCGGGAGCTACGAG.

Many counts were recorded for this clone. The read is 3 residues too short to cover the CDR3 end, so that end is filled in from the germline J gene. The V gene is TRBV5-5, the J gene TRBJ2-5; TRBD2 might be the D (8 bases). Germline V gene sequence: CDR1 SGHKS, CDR2 YYEKEE (reference sequence). The CDR3 is made up of 15 amino acids. Trimming left V 4 bases short and J 5 bases short, with 18 bases between. CDR3: CASSQTGGGSETQYF. CDR3 bases read: TGTGCCAGCAGCCAAACGGGAGGGGGCTCGGAGACC.

This clone turned up a few times. Read sequence stops 3 residues before the CDR3 end, and the germline J gene provides the missing end. The chain joins TRBV6-8 to TRBJ2-2, with D perhaps TRBD1 (6 bases). Germline loops: CDR1 MNHGY, CDR2 SAAAGT. The CDR3 totals 14 residues. The covered CDR3 bases are TGTGCCAGCAGCTCCGGACAGATAAATGAAAAG. It codes for CASSSGQINEK. Given in full, the CDR3 is CASSSGQINEKLFF.

This clone came up many times. Coverage ceases 3 residues before the CDR3 finishes, and the germline J gene fills in the end. J is TRBJ1-6 and V is TRBV5-1; D is unclear. V was cut by 2 bases and J by 9 bases, with 9 bases left in between. The germline CDR1 and CDR2 sequences are SGHRS and YFSETQ. The CDR3 consists of 13 residues. Incomplete CDR3 DNA: TGCGCCAGCAGCTTTGCGGGTTCTTCACCC. This encodes CASSFAGSSP. The CDR3 in full is CASSFAGSSPLHF.

This clone was counted at least ten times. The read terminates 3 residues before the CDR3 end, so the remaining end is supplied by the germline J gene. The chain joins TRBV7-2 to TRBJ1-1; D is perhaps TRBD1 (5 bases). The ends were cut back, 4 bases at V and 4 bases at J, with 10 bases in the middle. Germline V gene data show CDR1 as SGHTA and CDR2 as FQGNSA. CDR3 length: 13 residues. The CDR3 here is CASSSRETTEAFF. CDR3 bases read: TGTGCCAGCAGCTCCAGGGAGACCACTGAA.

This clone was detected many times. The covered CDR3 bases are TGCGCCAGCAGCTCGTCAGGGGAGAATTCACCC. This codes for CASSSSGENSP. The complete CDR3 protein is CASSSSGENSPLHF. The J gene is TRBJ1-6, the V gene TRBV5-1; D may be TRBD1 (6 bases). The read terminates 3 residues before the CDR3 end, so the remaining end is supplied by the germline J gene. Germline V gives CDR1 SGHRS, CDR2 YFSETQ. CDR3 length equals 14 residues. Trimming took off 3 bases at V and 7 bases at J, with 11 bases between the two ends.

A word on this clone: With the read ending 3 residues before the CDR3 end, the germline J gene is used to fill in that end. The chain has TRBV6-2 or TRBV6-3 and TRBJ1-2; unclear D gene. Germline V gene lookup returns CDR1 MNHEY and CDR2 SVGEGT. The CDR3 is made up of 15 amino acids. Partial CDR3 DNA: TGTGCCAGCAGAACGACTAGCGGGAGCTCCTACGAC. Translation gives CASRTTSGSSYD. In full, the CDR3 is CASRTTSGSSYDYTF.

This clone was detected ten times or more. The read falls 3 residues short of the CDR3 end, and the missing part is taken from the germline J gene. The chain uses TRBV29-1 and TRBJ1-1, with 8 bases aligning to TRBD1. Germline CDR1 is SQVTM and CDR2 is ANQGSEA. Unmatched junction bases numbered 4, after V lost 4 bases and J lost 3 bases. The CDR3 consists of 13 residues. The CDR3 bases that were read are TGCAGCGTTGCAGGGGGCGCAGACACTGAA. It yields the protein CSVAGGADTE. The full-length CDR3 reads as CSVAGGADTEAFF. The variable domain in full, with the rest retrieved from reference TRBV29-1 and TRBJ1-1, is SAVISQKPSRDICQRGTSLTIQCQVDSQVTMMFWYRQQPGQSLTLIATANQGSEATYESGFVIDKFPISRPNLTFSTLTVSNMSPEDSSIYLCSVAGGADTEAFFGQGTRLTVV.